These 6 T cell receptor beta chains share one sample of origin, sequenced in a study of blood T cell repertoires in COVID-19. Sequencing used immunoSEQ multiplex PCR; TCRdb keeps in-frame clones, though not all of them. The sample has tens of thousands of clones; 75% to 90% are singletons. The sample was peripheral blood. These receptors came from a human donor in a cohort sampled during active COVID-19.

The J gene is TRBJ1-2, the V gene TRBV5-4; no clear D gene. The CDR3 runs 13 residues. Germline CDR1 and CDR2: SGHNT and YYREEE (reference sequence). V was pared by 0 bases and J by 6 bases, with 9 bases between. The CDR3 is CASSLEEGNGYTF. For the CDR3, the DNA is TGTGCCAGCAGCTTGGAGGAGGGCAATGGCTACACCTTC.

The table lists this clone with a count of one. The chain has TRBV28 and TRBJ2-2, with TRBD2 matching over 11 bases. The J segment lost 4 bases and the V segment lost 7 bases, leaving 8 bases of the junction unmatched. The germline V gene encodes CDR1 MDHEN and CDR2 SYDVKM. The CDR3 is 16 amino acids. The CDR3 sequence is CASTTGTSGSTGELFF. In nucleotides, the CDR3 is TGTGCCAGCACCACCGGGACTAGCGGATCCACCGGGGAGCTGTTTTTT.

This clone was seen once. V gene TRBV9 combines with J gene TRBJ1-1; D possibly corresponds to TRBD1 (5 bases). The V gene lost 4 bases and the J gene lost 6 bases, with 22 bases spanning the gap. This CDR3 has 16 amino acids. Germline V gene lookup returns CDR1 SGDLS and CDR2 YYNGEE. Here the CDR3 DNA reads TGTGCCAGCAGCCCATCTCGGGGGAGGGTGGCTTCTGAAGCTTTCTTT. The encoded protein is CASSPSRGRVASEAFF.

This clone was seen a few times. V is TRBV11-3 and J is TRBJ2-7; possibly TRBD1 for D (6 bases). Germline CDR1 SGHNT, CDR2 YENEEA. The CDR3 extends over 17 amino acids. Trimming took off 1 base at V and 7 bases at J, with 23 bases between the two ends. The CDR3 protein is CASSLGDTGLNLGEQYF. CDR3 DNA: TGTGCCAGCAGCTTAGGGGATACAGGGTTAAATCTCGGAGAGCAGTACTTC.

The sample holds many counts of this clone. V usage is TRBV7-3 and J usage is TRBJ1-2; tentative D call: TRBD1 (5 bases). CDR3 size: 14 residues. Germline V CDR1 and CDR2: SGHTA, FQGTGA. Deletions cut 2 bases from V and 3 bases from J, with 10 bases between. CDR3 nucleotides: TGTGCCAGCAGCTTAGAAGGGGCCGACTATGGCTACACCTTC. Amino acids: CASSLEGADYGYTF.

The chain employs TRBV19 and TRBJ2-1, with TRBD1 as a possible D gene (7 bases). This CDR3 spans 15 amino acids. With 7 bases removed from V and 6 bases from J, the gap between germline ends came to 19 bases. Germline V gives CDR1 LNHDA, CDR2 SQIVND (reference sequence). The CDR3 loop is CASTGGTVKGNEQFF. CDR3 DNA sequence: TGTGCCAGTACCGGAGGGACAGTGAAGGGCAATGAGCAGTTCTTC. Variable domain in full (rest from reference TRBV19 and TRBJ2-1): DGGITQSPKYLFRKEGQNVTLSCEQNLNHDAMYWYRQDPGQGLRLIYYSQIVNDFQKGDIAEGYSVSREKKESFPLTVTSAQKNPTAFYLCASTGGTVKGNEQFFGPGTRLTVL.